The clone carrying this TCR beta chain was seen only a few times. Its matching antigen is unknown. Ophthalmopathy patients all had a Clinical Activity Score of at least 3, a NOSPECS grade of at least 4 and disease under 3 months old. The diagnoses drew upon clinical symptoms, serum thyroxine and TRAb, thyroid ultrasound and orbital computed tomography. From roughly 9.2 ml of fresh peripheral blood, PBMCs were isolated. This entry is derived from a study of T cells in Graves' hyperthyroidism and ophthalmopathy. Findings and limits, study-wide: Most thyroid clonotypes expanded above 0.001 were also detected in blood.

Amplified TCR beta CDR3 regions derived from RNA transcripts. TCR CDR3 regions were first amplified by RT-PCR with HTBI primers. One entry per CDR3 protein results from TCRdb running MiXCR on the multiplex PCR reads. The sample holds approximately 600,000 distinct CDR3 sequences, less than 25% seen once. The clonotype was recovered from a man aged 25 to 40 with Graves' ophthalmopathy. The specimen was blood.

The CDR3: CASSPLSGGYNEQFF. DNA for the CDR3: TGTGCCAGCAGCCCCCTTTCGGGAGGGTACAATGAGCAGTTCTTC. This chain links TRBV7-3 with TRBJ2-1; 8 positions agree with TRBD2. Germline CDR1 SGHTA, CDR2 FQGTGA. V was pared by 5 bases and J by 4 bases, with 7 bases of the junction left unmatched. The CDR3 covers 15 residues.